These 14 T cell receptor beta chains were all obtained from the same sample, sequenced in a study of OX40 agonist ivuxolimab in advanced cancers. TCRdb's copy holds only in-frame clones and misses some; the assay was immunoSEQ multiplex PCR. The table has about 49,000 clones, about 94% seen once. Specimen: CD4+ or CD8+ T cells sorted from blood, collected in a trial of the OX40 agonist ivuxolimab. The source of these receptors is an adult with an advanced solid tumor such as melanoma, head and neck, liver or kidney cancer.

The V call is TRBV9, the J call TRBJ1-1; no firm D call. Germline V lookup: CDR1 SGDLS, CDR2 YYNGEE. The CDR3 sequence is 14 residues long. Between the trimmed V and J ends, which lost 3 bases and 4 bases, there was a span of 13 bases. The CDR3 loop is CASSASGVSTEAFF. CDR3 coding DNA: TGTGCCAGCAGCGCATCCGGGGTTTCCACTGAAGCTTTCTTT.

V is TRBV6-6 and J is TRBJ2-3; D unresolved. The CDR3 has 14 amino acids. Germline CDR1 reads MNHNY; CDR2 reads SVGAGI (reference sequence). Between the trimmed V and J ends, which lost 5 bases and 2 bases, there was a span of 11 bases. The CDR3, as DNA: TGTGCCAGCAGTCTTACTGGAAACACAGATACGCAGTATTTT. Residues: CASSLTGNTDTQYF.

The chain recombines TRBV21-1 with TRBJ1-5; the table's D call TRBD1 went unverified against the DNA. TRBV21-1 is designated a pseudogene. The CDR3 is 17 residues long. DNA for the CDR3: TGTGCCAGCCAAGGTGGACGGCGACAGGAAAGCAATCAGCCCCAGCATTTT. This translates into CASQGGRRQESNQPQHF.

This clone is a singleton in its sample. The rearrangement links TRBV28 to TRBJ1-5, with D unclear. V dropped 3 bases and J dropped 0 bases, with 3 bases sitting between them. The CDR3 has 13 residues. Germline CDR1 is MDHEN and CDR2 is SYDVKM. For the CDR3, the DNA is TGTGCCAGCAGTTTCTATAGCAATCAGCCCCAGCATTTT. Residues: CASSFYSNQPQHF.

J is TRBJ2-7 and V is TRBV27; 9 bases agree with TRBD2. After removal of 0 bases from V and 4 bases from J, the junction contained 7 bases not matched to a gene. In germline, CDR1 is MNHEY, CDR2 SMNVEV (reference sequence). This CDR3 spans 16 amino acids. The CDR3 spells CASSLSGLAGAYEQYF. The CDR3 bases are TGTGCCAGCAGTTTATCGGGGTTAGCGGGAGCTTACGAGCAGTACTTC.

The genes are TRBV30 and TRBJ2-7; 7 bases agree with TRBD2. The V segment lost 4 bases and the J segment 3 bases; nucleotides outside the gene matches: 3. Germline V lookup: CDR1 GTSNPN, CDR2 SVGIG (reference sequence). This CDR3 comprises 12 residues. The chain's CDR3 is CAWKRGGYEQYF. DNA of the CDR3: TGTGCCTGGAAGCGGGGAGGCTACGAGCAGTACTTC.

The chain carries TRBV28 and TRBJ2-7, with D perhaps matching TRBD2 (6 bases). This CDR3 is built from 16 residues. Germline CDR1 reads MDHEN; CDR2 reads SYDVKM. V dropped 1 base and J dropped 4 bases, with 17 bases sitting between them. CDR3: CASSLSAGTISYEQYF. CDR3 bases: TGTGCCAGCAGTTTATCGGCGGGAACGATATCTTACGAGCAGTACTTC.

The chain uses TRBV19 and TRBJ2-7; either TRBD1 or TRBD2 may supply D (5 bases each). Germline V gene data show CDR1 as LNHDA and CDR2 as SQIVND (reference sequence). V was clipped by 1 base and J by 5 bases, with 12 bases between them. The CDR3 runs 14 residues. CDR3 sequence: CASSIGVGADEQYF. CDR3 nucleotides: TGTGCCAGTAGTATAGGGGTCGGGGCGGACGAGCAGTACTTC.

The CDR3 reads CASSLVRGGDQPQHF. CDR3 bases: TGTGCCAGCAGTTTGGTCCGGGGGGGGGATCAGCCCCAGCATTTT. The rearrangement joins TRBV28 to TRBJ1-5; D possibly corresponds to TRBD1 (5 bases). V was cut by 3 bases and J by 5 bases, with 14 bases left in between. The CDR3 is 15 residues long. Germline CDR1 reads MDHEN; CDR2 reads SYDVKM.

This clone was picked up a small number of times. The rearrangement uses TRBV9 and TRBJ1-1, with D hard to call. Deletions cut 3 bases from V and 6 bases from J, with 9 bases between. Germline lookup yields CDR1 SGDLS and CDR2 YYNGEE. The CDR3 extends over 12 amino acids. The DNA for the CDR3 is TGTGCCAGCAGCGCAGACTTCGCTGAAGCTTTCTTT. Encoded protein: CASSADFAEAFF.

The chain couples TRBV4-1 to TRBJ2-5; no clear D. The germline V and J ends were trimmed by 0 bases and 5 bases, with 19 bases remaining between them. Germline V gene data show CDR1 as MGHRA and CDR2 as YSYEKL. CDR3 length: 17 amino acids. The CDR3 region has the DNA TGCGCCAGCAGCCAAGAGGGCTCAGGAGTCCTGGTGGAGACCCAGTACTTC. It encodes CASSQEGSGVLVETQYF.

The chain links TRBV9 to TRBJ2-7; 7 positions match TRBD2. The V gene's germline CDR1 is SGDLS and CDR2 YYNGEE. The CDR3 covers 14 residues. Germline trimming cut 2 bases from V and 3 bases from J; bases unmatched to any gene: 5. CDR3 sequence: CASSVREADYEQYF. Written as DNA, the CDR3 is TGTGCCAGCAGCGTCCGGGAGGCCGACTACGAGCAGTACTTC.

The rearrangement joins TRBV9 to TRBJ2-1, with 10 bases that match TRBD2. The CDR3 totals 16 residues. Germline CDR1 reads SGDLS; CDR2 reads YYNGEE. After removal of 4 bases from V and 3 bases from J, the junction contained 7 bases not matched to a gene. CDR3 region: CASSTQLAGLYNEQFF. The CDR3 DNA is TGTGCCAGCAGCACACAACTAGCGGGGCTCTACAATGAGCAGTTCTTC.

The gene calls are TRBV6-6 and TRBJ2-4; the match to TRBD1 covers 8 bases. Germline CDR1 MNHNY, CDR2 SVGAGI (reference sequence). The junction had 11 bases not matched to a gene; V was cut back by 8 bases and J by 5 bases. This CDR3 spans 15 amino acids. CDR3 in DNA: TGTGCCAGCCTCCAGGGGGCATCATCCGAAAACATTCAGTACTTC. It translates to CASLQGASSENIQYF.